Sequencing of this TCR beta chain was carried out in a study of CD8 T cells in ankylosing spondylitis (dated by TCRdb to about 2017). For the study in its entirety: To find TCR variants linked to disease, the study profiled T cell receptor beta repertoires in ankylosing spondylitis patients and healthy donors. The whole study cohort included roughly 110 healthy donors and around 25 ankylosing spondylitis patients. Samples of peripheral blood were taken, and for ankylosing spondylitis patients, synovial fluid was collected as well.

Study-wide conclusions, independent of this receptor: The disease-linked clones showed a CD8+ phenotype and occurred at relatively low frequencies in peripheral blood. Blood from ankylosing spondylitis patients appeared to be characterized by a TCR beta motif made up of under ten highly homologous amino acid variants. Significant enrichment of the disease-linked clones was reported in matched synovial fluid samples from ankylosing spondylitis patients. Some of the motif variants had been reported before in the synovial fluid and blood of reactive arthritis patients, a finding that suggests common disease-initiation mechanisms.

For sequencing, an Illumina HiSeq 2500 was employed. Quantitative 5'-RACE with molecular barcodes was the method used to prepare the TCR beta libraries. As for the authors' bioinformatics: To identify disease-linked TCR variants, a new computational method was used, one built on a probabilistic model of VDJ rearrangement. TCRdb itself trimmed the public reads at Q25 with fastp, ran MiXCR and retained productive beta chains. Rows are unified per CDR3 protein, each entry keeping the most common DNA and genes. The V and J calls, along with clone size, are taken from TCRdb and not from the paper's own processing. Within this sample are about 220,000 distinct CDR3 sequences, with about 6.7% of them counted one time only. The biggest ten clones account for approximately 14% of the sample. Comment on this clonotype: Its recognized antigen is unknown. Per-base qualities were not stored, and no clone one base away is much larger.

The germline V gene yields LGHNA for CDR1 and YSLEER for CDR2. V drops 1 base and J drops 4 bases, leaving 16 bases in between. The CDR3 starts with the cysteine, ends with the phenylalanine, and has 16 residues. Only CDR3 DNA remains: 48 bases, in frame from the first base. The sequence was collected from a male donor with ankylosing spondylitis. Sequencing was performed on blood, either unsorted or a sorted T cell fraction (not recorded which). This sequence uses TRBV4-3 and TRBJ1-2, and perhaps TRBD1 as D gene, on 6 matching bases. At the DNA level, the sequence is TGCGCCAGCAGCCAAGGCCACAGGGATTTTACCTATGGCTACACCTTC. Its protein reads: CASSQGHRDFTYGYTF.